This T cell receptor (beta chain) was captured by sequencing in a study of blood T cell repertoires in COVID-19. Study-level information: PBMCs, B-cell-depleted T cells, or T cells were the source of the cDNA or gDNA that made up the material.

In the original analysis: Nucleated cell number was recorded as an estimate derived from reference gene primer amplification. Repertoires were generated with immunoSEQ multiplex PCR, while TCRdb's copy carries only in-frame clones and drops some. That table furnishes V, J and clone size, whereas the DNA furnished D and trimming. Of about 240,000 clones in the sample, 85% to 90% were seen once. Germline CDR1 and CDR2: LNHDA and SQIVND (reference sequence). Trimming left V 7 bases short and J 9 bases short, with 16 bases between. The CDR3 contains 13 residues. Sequences were obtained from peripheral blood. The chain has TRBV19 and TRBJ2-1; D is unresolved. This sequence was found in a woman in her thirties or forties who had recovered from COVID-19. The CDR3 region is CASTPAVATEQFF. In nucleotides, the CDR3 is TGTGCCAGTACCCCCGCGGTGGCGACTGAGCAGTTCTTC.